This is a list of T cell receptor beta chains from one sample in a study of blood T cell repertoires in COVID-19. Using immunoSEQ multiplex PCR, the repertoire was profiled, and TCRdb retains in-frame clones only, with some absent. The sample yields some 210,000 clones, more than 75% seen once. Sequenced material: PBMCs or T cells enriched from blood (not recorded which). Every receptor here comes from a man aged 25-45 years with acute COVID-19. Both conserved end residues are part of each CDR3. A D gene is named only where the DNA matches it firmly.

TRBJ1-1	TRBV3-1/TRBV3-2	NA	CASNREGMNTEAFF	TGTGCCAGCAACAGGGAAGGGATGAACACTGAAGCTTTCTTT
TRBJ1-1	TRBV18	NA	CASSPLAQGTEAFF	TGTGCCAGCTCACCATTGGCCCAGGGAACTGAAGCTTTCTTT
TRBJ1-1	TRBV5-5	TRBD1	CASSWTGKGTEAFF	TGTGCCAGCAGCTGGACAGGGAAGGGCACTGAAGCTTTCTTT
TRBJ2-2	TRBV11-2	NA	CASSKLLVSGELFF	TGTGCCAGCAGCAAACTCTTAGTTAGCGGGGAGCTGTTTTTT
TRBJ1-1	TRBV7-3	TRBD1	CASSFDRGNTEAFF	TGTGCCAGCAGCTTCGACAGGGGGAACACTGAAGCTTTCTTT
TRBJ1-3	TRBV3-1/TRBV3-2	NA	CASSQGGRLGNTIYF	TGTGCCAGCAGCCAAGGAGGGAGACTTGGAAACACCATATATTTT
TRBJ2-5	TRBV5-4	NA	CASSLPGTPRETQYF	TGTGCCAGCAGCTTACCAGGCACACCTCGGGAGACCCAGTACTTC
TRBJ2-3	TRBV5-5	NA	CASSSERAADTQYF	TGTGCCAGCAGCTCCGAGAGGGCTGCAGATACGCAGTATTTT
TRBJ1-4	TRBV20-1	TRBD1	CSASGWDRATANEKLFF	TGCAGTGCTAGTGGTTGGGACAGGGCCACAGCTAATGAAAAACTGTTTTTT
TRBJ1-2	TRBV5-1	TRBD1	CASSFGGGENGYTF	TGCGCCAGCAGCTTTGGAGGGGGCGAGAATGGCTACACCTTC
TRBJ1-6	TRBV27	TRBD1	CASSAATGDGSPLHF	TGTGCCAGCAGTGCTGCTACAGGGGATGGGTCACCCCTCCACTTT
TRBJ2-7	TRBV27	TRBD1	CASRRLGQVGEQYF	TGTGCCAGCAGGCGCCTTGGACAGGTGGGTGAGCAGTACTTC
TRBJ2-4	TRBV6-1	TRBD1	CASSEVGQGNIQYF	TGTGCCAGCAGTGAAGTCGGACAGGGAAACATTCAGTACTTC
TRBJ2-1	TRBV10-3	TRBD2	CATFAGTSTNEQFF	TGTGCCACCTTCGCCGGGACTAGCACCAATGAGCAGTTCTTC
TRBJ1-5	TRBV28	NA	CASSFPGDQPQHF	TGTGCCAGCAGTTTTCCGGGGGATCAGCCCCAGCATTTT
TRBJ1-1	TRBV10-2	NA	CASSTLGGKNTEAFF	TGCGCCAGTTCCACCTTAGGAGGGAAGAACACTGAAGCTTTCTTT